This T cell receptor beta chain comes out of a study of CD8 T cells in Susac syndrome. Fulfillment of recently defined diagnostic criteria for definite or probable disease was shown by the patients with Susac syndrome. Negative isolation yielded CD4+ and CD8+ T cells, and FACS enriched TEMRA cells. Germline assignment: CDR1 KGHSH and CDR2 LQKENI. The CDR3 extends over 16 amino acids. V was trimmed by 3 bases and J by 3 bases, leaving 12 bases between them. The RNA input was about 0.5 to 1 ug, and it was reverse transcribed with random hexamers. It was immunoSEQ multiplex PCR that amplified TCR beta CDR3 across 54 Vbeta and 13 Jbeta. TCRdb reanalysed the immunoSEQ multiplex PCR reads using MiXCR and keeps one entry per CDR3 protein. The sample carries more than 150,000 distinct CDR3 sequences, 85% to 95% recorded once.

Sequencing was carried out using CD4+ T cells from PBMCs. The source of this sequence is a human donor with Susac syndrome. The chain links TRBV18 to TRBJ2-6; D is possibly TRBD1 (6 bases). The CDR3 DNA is TGTGCCAGCTCACCTCTGGGGGCGCATGGGGCCAACGTCCTGACTTTC. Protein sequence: CASSPLGAHGANVLTF.